This TCR beta chain was captured by sequencing in a study of regulatory T cells in long-lasting Graves disease. Time point meaning: newly diagnosed GD, antithyroid drugs for less than 3 months. The TCR library used RNA extracted from PBMCs. This clonotype was counted only a few times. What it recognizes is unknown. A read error may explain this, as a much larger clone is one base away. TCR beta libraries were built with iRepertoire HTBI primers and Arm-PCR of CDR3 regions. Study processing details: Identification yielded some 65 TRBV and 15 or so TRBJ segments across samples. TCRdb reprocessed the multiplex PCR reads via MiXCR and lists one record per CDR3 protein. The V and J calls were not made by the authors but by TCRdb's processing. Altogether some 400,000 distinct CDR3 sequences are present, under 15% being singletons, with the ten largest covering approximately 15%. Study-level points and caveats: Newly diagnosed disease favored TRBV20-1 and TRBJ2-1 over persistent disease.

V lost 11 bases, J lost 2 bases, and 14 bases lay in between. The germline V gene encodes CDR1 SGHAT and CDR2 FQNNGV. This CDR3 contains 13 residues. The same sample was also used in a study of T cells in Graves' hyperthyroidism and ophthalmopathy. That report adds: The hyperthyroidism patients had all been newly diagnosed, and their disease duration was under 2 months. Their ages ranged from 18 to 65 years. First-round RT-PCR targeting the TCR CDR3 was performed with the HTBI primer set.

The receptor's source is a woman in her 30s with Graves disease. The sample in question was peripheral blood mononuclear cells (PBMCs), obtained at new diagnosis, from a patient treated with antithyroid drugs. The gene calls are TRBV11-2 and TRBJ2-3; possibly TRBD2 for D (6 bases). The CDR3: CAGGDEHTDTQYF. In nucleotides, the CDR3 is TGTGCCGGCGGGGACGAACACACAGATACGCAGTATTTT.